A single sample is the source of the 14 T cell receptor beta chains below, sequenced in a study of cytomegalovirus exposure and HLA in healthy donors. Vbeta (60) and Jbeta (13) primers were used in the PCR. Data came from immunoSEQ multiplex PCR; TCRdb stores just in-frame clones and leaves some out. This table has about 180,000 clones, 77% appearing once. The material sequenced was PBMCs. The source is a man younger than 35 in good health and CMV-seronegative.

The chain has TRBV2 and TRBJ2-1, with TRBD1 identical over 9 bases. This CDR3 spans 16 amino acids. Losses at the gene ends were 4 bases for V and 3 bases for J; bases not matched to a gene: 7. Germline lookup yields CDR1 SNHLY and CDR2 FYNNEI. The CDR3 nucleotides read TGTGCCAGCAGTGCGCGTCCGGGACAGGGCTACAATGAGCAGTTCTTC. Its translation is CASSARPGQGYNEQFF.

The chain couples TRBV30 to TRBJ2-7; D is ambiguous. Germline values: CDR1 GTSNPN, CDR2 SVGIG (reference sequence). Trimming removed 4 bases from V and 4 bases from J, with 14 bases in between. The length of the CDR3 is 13 residues. CDR3 in amino acids: CAWTETRTYEQYF. The CDR3 region has the DNA TGTGCCTGGACAGAGACTCGAACTTACGAGCAGTACTTC. Combining the CDR3 with reference TRBV30 and TRBJ2-7 gives the whole variable domain SQTIHQWPATLVQPVGSPLSLECTVEGTSNPNLYWYRQAAGRGLQLLFYSVGIGQISSEVPQNLSASRPQDRQFILSSKKLLLSDSGFYLCAWTETRTYEQYFGPGTRLTVT.

The chain links TRBV19 to TRBJ2-3; D perhaps matches TRBD2 (5 bases). Germline V gene sequence: CDR1 LNHDA, CDR2 SQIVND (reference sequence). There are 15 residues in the CDR3. Between the trimmed V and J ends, which lost 3 bases and 0 bases, there was a span of 10 bases. The chain's CDR3 is CASSIDRESTDTQYF. The CDR3 DNA sequence: TGTGCCAGTAGTATTGATCGGGAAAGCACAGATACGCAGTATTTT.

The chain carries TRBV7-3 and TRBJ1-1, with D possibly being TRBD1 (5 bases). Trimming took off 0 bases at V and 5 bases at J, with 13 bases between the two ends. The CDR3 is 15 amino acids. Germline assignment: CDR1 SGHTA and CDR2 FQGTGA. For the CDR3, the DNA is TGTGCCAGCAGCTTAACCCCCGGGGGAGGTACTGAAGCTTTCTTT. It codes for CASSLTPGGGTEAFF.

The chain has TRBV7-3 and TRBJ2-5, with 10 positions matching TRBD2. CDR3 length: 13 residues. Germline V lookup: CDR1 SGHTA, CDR2 FQGTGA. V was clipped by 2 bases and J by 9 bases; unmatched bases: 3. The CDR3 is CASSLLAGVAQYF. The CDR3 region has the DNA TGTGCCAGCAGCTTACTAGCGGGAGTGGCCCAGTACTTC.

The chain has TRBV2 and TRBJ2-2, with TRBD2 as a possible D gene (6 bases). Germline assignment: CDR1 SNHLY and CDR2 FYNNEI. The ends were cut back, 6 bases at V and 2 bases at J, with 13 bases in the middle. This CDR3 is 15 amino acids long. CDR3 loop: CASSAIGGNTGELFF. The CDR3 DNA reads TGTGCCAGCAGCGCCATCGGGGGAAACACCGGGGAGCTGTTTTTT.

This rearrangement joins TRBV30 to TRBJ2-3; D not certain. From germline, CDR1 is GTSNPN and CDR2 SVGIG (reference sequence). Trimming pared 1 base from V and 0 bases from J, leaving 11 bases between. The CDR3 extends over 15 amino acids. CDR3 in DNA: TGTGCCTGGAGTGGGCTGTACCCTAGCACAGATACGCAGTATTTT. Amino acid sequence: CAWSGLYPSTDTQYF. Full variable domain (remainder filled in from reference TRBV30 and TRBJ2-3): SQTIHQWPATLVQPVGSPLSLECTVEGTSNPNLYWYRQAAGRGLQLLFYSVGIGQISSEVPQNLSASRPQDRQFILSSKKLLLSDSGFYLCAWSGLYPSTDTQYFGPGTRLTVL.

This clone was detected only a few times. V and J are TRBV6-5 and TRBJ2-7; 11 bases line up with TRBD1. The trim removed 5 bases at V and 2 bases at J, leaving 5 bases unmatched. This CDR3 has 15 residues. Germline values: CDR1 MNHEY, CDR2 SVGAGI. The CDR3 coding sequence is TGTGCCAGCAGTCCACGGACAGGGGGCCCCTACGAGCAGTACTTC. It translates to CASSPRTGGPYEQYF.

The chain uses TRBV14 and TRBJ1-2, with a weak D call TRBD1 (5 bases). The CDR3 is 13 amino acids. Germline V CDR1 and CDR2: SGHDN, FVKESK. Trimming shortened V by 6 bases and J by 4 bases, and 12 bases separated the two germline ends. The CDR3 bases are TGTGCCAGCAGTCTAAGGGGAACCTATGGCTACACCTTC. Protein product: CASSLRGTYGYTF.

This clone was seen a single time. This chain uses TRBV7-9 with TRBJ2-2; D possibly corresponds to TRBD2 (5 bases). CDR3 length: 18 residues. Germline CDR1 and CDR2: SEHNR and FQNEAQ (reference sequence). The V and J ends lost 1 base and 4 bases respectively, with 19 bases between them. The CDR3 nucleotides are TGTGCCAGCAGCTTAGAGGCATATGGACGAGGGAGCACCGGGGAGCTGTTTTTT. Encoded protein: CASSLEAYGRGSTGELFF.

The chain has TRBV4-1 and TRBJ2-1; D gene ambiguous. The CDR3 is made up of 16 amino acids. CDR1 is MGHRA, CDR2 YSYEKL, per germline. The V gene lost 0 bases and the J gene lost 6 bases, with 15 bases spanning the gap. As DNA, the CDR3 is TGCGCCAGCAGCCAAGAATTGAGGAGCAGATTCAATGAGCAGTTCTTC. It specifies CASSQELRSRFNEQFF.

The CDR3 spells CASSWYSGTNFYGYTF. For the CDR3, the DNA is TGTGCCAGCAGTTGGTACTCCGGGACAAACTTCTATGGCTACACCTTC. This sequence joins TRBV6-5 and TRBJ1-2; D is perhaps TRBD1 (6 bases). The germline V gene encodes CDR1 MNHEY and CDR2 SVGAGI. Trimming removed 4 bases from V and 4 bases from J, with 19 bases in between. The CDR3 length is 16 residues.

The rearrangement uses TRBV2 and TRBJ2-1; possibly TRBD1 for D (5 bases). This CDR3 has 11 residues. V shed 9 bases and J shed 10 bases, with 13 bases lying between them. CDR1 SNHLY and CDR2 FYNNEI come from the germline V gene. CDR3 in amino acids: CARGPGLEQFF. DNA of the CDR3: TGTGCCAGGGGGCCAGGGCTGGAGCAGTTCTTC. The variable domain in full, with the rest retrieved from reference TRBV2 and TRBJ2-1, is EPEVTQTPSHQVTQMGQEVILRCVPISNHLYFYWYRQILGQKVEFLVSFYNNEISEKSEIFDDQFSVERPDGSNFTLKIRSTKLEDSAMYFCARGPGLEQFFGPGTRLTVL.

The J gene is TRBJ2-7, the V gene TRBV9; TRBD1 is a possible D gene (6 bases). Germline assignment: CDR1 SGDLS and CDR2 YYNGEE. Trimming removed 0 bases from V and 7 bases from J, with 11 bases in between. The CDR3 covers 13 residues. CDR3 coding DNA: TGTGCCAGCAGCGTAGGAGGGGGTGGTGAGCAGTACTTC. Translating gives CASSVGGGGEQYF. Looking up the rest from reference TRBV9 and TRBJ2-7 gives the full variable domain: DSGVTQTPKHLITATGQRVTLRCSPRSGDLSVYWYQQSLDQGLQFLIQYYNGEERAKGNILERFSAQQFPDLHSELNLSSLELGDSALYFCASSVGGGGEQYFGPGTRLTVT.